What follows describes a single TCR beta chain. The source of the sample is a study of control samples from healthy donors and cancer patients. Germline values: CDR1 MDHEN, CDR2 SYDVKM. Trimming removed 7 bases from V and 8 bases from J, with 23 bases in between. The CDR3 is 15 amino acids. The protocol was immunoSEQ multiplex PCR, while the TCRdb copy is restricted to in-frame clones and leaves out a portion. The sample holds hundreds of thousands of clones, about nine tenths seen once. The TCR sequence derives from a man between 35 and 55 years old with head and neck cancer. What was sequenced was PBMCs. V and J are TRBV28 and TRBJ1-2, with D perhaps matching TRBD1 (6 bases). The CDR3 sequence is CASTLGGLPPEGYTF. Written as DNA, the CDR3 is TGTGCCAGCACCCTGGGGGGGCTCCCGCCCGAGGGCTACACCTTC.